The 27 T cell receptor beta chains below come from one sample, sequenced in a study of response to subunit inactivated influenza vaccine. TCRdb passed the RT-PCR reads through MiXCR, listing each CDR3 protein once. This sample has 600,000 to 700,000 distinct CDR3 sequences; 12% to 15% occur once, and the top ten carry about 7.4%. Sequenced material: PBMCs from blood, taken 14 days before vaccination. The source of these receptors is a man between 45 and 60 years old who received an inactivated influenza vaccine.

Only a few counts were recorded for this clonotype. V is TRBV7-8 and J is TRBJ2-2; D is uncertain. The CDR3 runs to 16 residues. The germline V gene encodes CDR1 SGHVS and CDR2 FQNEAQ. V shed 5 bases and J shed 7 bases, with 20 bases lying between them. CDR3 residues: CASSPGPRTLGGELFF. CDR3 DNA sequence: TGTGCCAGCAGCCCCGGGCCTAGAACTTTAGGCGGGGAGCTGTTTTTT.

The sample holds many counts of this clonotype. The chain uses TRBV12-3 or TRBV12-4 and TRBJ2-2; D tentatively reads TRBD1 or TRBD2 (5 bases each). CDR3 length: 14 residues. V was trimmed by 7 bases and J by 7 bases, leaving 16 bases between them. The CDR3, as DNA: TGTGCCAGCATGCGGAACCATGGGGGCGGGGAGCTGTTTTTT. This encodes CASMRNHGGGELFF.

The chain recombines TRBV10-1 with TRBJ2-3; D is uncertain. CDR3 size: 14 residues. The germline gives CDR1 WNHNN, CDR2 SYGVQD (reference sequence). V was trimmed by 3 bases and J by 6 bases, leaving 13 bases between them. CDR3 residues: CASSDLSSADTQYF. Here the CDR3 DNA reads TGCGCCAGCAGTGACCTCAGCTCTGCTGATACGCAGTATTTT.

The chain combines TRBV12-3 or TRBV12-4 with TRBJ2-7, with TRBD1 matching over 7 bases. Unmatched junction bases numbered 3, after V lost 5 bases and J lost 8 bases. The CDR3 extends over 11 amino acids. The CDR3 DNA follows: TGTGCCAGCAGTAGGGGACAGAAGCAGTACTTC. This encodes CASSRGQKQYF.

This clonotype was counted between two and nine times. J is TRBJ1-1 and V is TRBV5-5, with D uncertain. The germline CDR1 and CDR2 sequences are SGHKS and YYEKEE (reference sequence). This CDR3 region has 14 residues. V was trimmed by 0 bases and J by 7 bases, leaving 13 bases between them. CDR3 in DNA: TGTGCCAGCAGCTTGGCCGTTTCATCCAGTGAAGCTTTCTTT. It codes for CASSLAVSSSEAFF.

The genes are TRBV5-1 and TRBJ2-2, with D tentatively TRBD1 (5 bases). The CDR3 has 12 amino acids. Germline V CDR1 and CDR2: SGHRS, YFSETQ. V lost 0 bases to trimming and J lost 15 bases, with 12 bases between them. The CDR3 bases are TGCGCCAGCAGCTTGGAGAAGGGGAAGATGTTTTTT. This encodes CASSLEKGKMFF.

V and J are TRBV30 and TRBJ2-1, with a tentative D call TRBD2 (7 bases). The V end was cut by 4 bases, the J end by 4 bases, with 11 bases between. The CDR3 covers 13 residues. Per germline, CDR1 GTSNPN and CDR2 SVGIG (reference sequence). The CDR3 sequence is CAWKRDTYNEQFF. DNA of the CDR3: TGTGCCTGGAAGCGGGACACTTACAATGAGCAGTTCTTC. Full variable domain (missing parts from reference TRBV30 and TRBJ2-1): SQTIHQWPATLVQPVGSPLSLECTVEGTSNPNLYWYRQAAGRGLQLLFYSVGIGQISSEVPQNLSASRPQDRQFILSSKKLLLSDSGFYLCAWKRDTYNEQFFGPGTRLTVL.

At least ten counts were recorded for this clonotype. The chain joins TRBV3-1 to TRBJ2-7; D remains ambiguous. Trimming pared 1 base from V and 5 bases from J, leaving 9 bases between. Germline lookup yields CDR1 LGHDT and CDR2 YNNKEL (reference sequence). The CDR3 has 13 residues. CDR3 in amino acids: CASSQGAVNEQYF. The CDR3 DNA reads TGTGCCAGCAGCCAAGGGGCCGTGAACGAGCAGTACTTC.

J is TRBJ2-3 and V is TRBV2; 11 bases are shared with TRBD2. This CDR3 region has 16 residues. With 4 bases clipped from V and 5 bases from J, the junction kept 8 bases outside the gene matches. Germline values: CDR1 SNHLY, CDR2 FYNNEI. The CDR3 protein is CASSGLAGGRVDTQYF. CDR3 nucleotides: TGTGCCAGCAGTGGCTTAGCGGGGGGGCGTGTAGATACGCAGTATTTT.

This clonotype was seen a few times. J is TRBJ2-7 and V is TRBV7-9; maybe TRBD2 (6 bases). V was cut by 8 bases and J by 3 bases, with 11 bases left in between. This CDR3 has 12 residues. Per the germline V gene, CDR1 is SEHNR and CDR2 is FQNEAQ (reference sequence). The CDR3 nucleotides are TGTGCCAGCTCTAGCGCTGACTACGAGCAGTACTTC. This codes for CASSSADYEQYF.

This clonotype was picked up a small number of times. The chain employs TRBV7-9 and TRBJ2-5, with 8 positions matching TRBD1. Looked up from germline, CDR1 is SEHNR and CDR2 is FQNEAQ (reference sequence). CDR3 size: 16 residues. Trimming at V came to 4 bases and at J to 5 bases, leaving 12 bases not matched to a gene. In nucleotides, the CDR3 is TGTGCCAGCAGCTCCACCGACAGGGGCGGTTGGGAGACCCAGTACTTC. This translates into CASSSTDRGGWETQYF. Supplemented by reference TRBV7-9 and TRBJ2-5, the full variable domain reads DTGVSQNPRHKITKRGQNVTFRCDPISEHNRLYWYRQTLGQGPEFLTYFQNEAQLEKSRLLSDRFSAERPKGSFSTLEIQRTEQGDSAMYLCASSSTDRGGWETQYFGPGTRLLVL.

This clonotype was seen a few times. The chain has TRBV20-1 and TRBJ2-2; D is unresolved. V shed 3 bases and J shed 0 bases, with 11 bases lying between them. This CDR3 spans 15 amino acids. Germline CDR1 and CDR2: DFQATT and SNEGSKA (reference sequence). In nucleotides, the CDR3 is TGCAGTGCTAGCCCAGGCCTCGCGAACACCGGGGAGCTGTTTTTT. Its translation is CSASPGLANTGELFF.

The sample holds a few counts of this clonotype. The chain couples TRBV19 to TRBJ2-1; 12 bases match TRBD2. V trimming: 3 bases; J trimming: 2 bases; junction bases outside the gene matches: 2. This CDR3 contains 16 residues. CDR1 and CDR2 (germline): LNHDA, SQIVND (reference sequence). CDR3 nucleotide sequence: TGTGCCAGTAGTATGAGGACTAGCGGGGCCTACAATGAGCAGTTCTTC. It yields the protein CASSMRTSGAYNEQFF.

CDR3 in amino acids: CASSSVRGDTQYF. In DNA, the CDR3 is TGTGCCAGTAGTTCCGTACGAGGGGATACGCAGTATTTT. V and J are TRBV19 and TRBJ2-3, with a tentative D call TRBD2 (5 bases). The germline V and J ends were trimmed by 5 bases and 6 bases, with 12 bases remaining between them. CDR3 size: 13 residues. CDR1 and CDR2 (germline): LNHDA, SQIVND (reference sequence).

CDR3 amino acids: CSASSGRGYNEQFF. For the CDR3, the DNA is TGCAGTGCTAGTAGCGGGAGGGGGTACAATGAGCAGTTCTTC. V is TRBV20-1 and J is TRBJ2-1; 11 nucleotides agree with TRBD2. The CDR3 consists of 14 residues. With V trimmed by 3 bases and J by 4 bases, 2 bases remained unmatched. CDR1 DFQATT and CDR2 SNEGSKA come from the germline V gene (reference sequence).

Only a few counts were recorded for this clonotype. The CDR3 protein is CASSLWLHGNEQFF. In DNA, the CDR3 is TGTGCCAGCAGCTTGTGGCTTCACGGGAATGAGCAGTTCTTC. This sequence joins TRBV5-5 and TRBJ2-1; D gene ambiguous. Germline loops: CDR1 SGHKS, CDR2 YYEKEE (reference sequence). With 1 base removed from V and 7 bases from J, the gap between germline ends came to 12 bases. This CDR3 is built from 14 residues.

Concerning this clonotype itself: One end of the junction varies from germline; a read error may be responsible. This rearrangement joins TRBV29-1 to TRBJ2-1, with a tentative D call TRBD2 (5 bases). The length of the CDR3 is 14 residues. CDR1 and CDR2 from the germline V gene are SQVTM and ANQGSEA. DNA of the CDR3: TGCAGCGTAGAAGGACTCCAGACCTACAATGAGCAGTTCTTC. Protein sequence: CSVEGLQTYNEQFF.

The chain couples TRBV9 to TRBJ2-1; weak D call: TRBD2 (7 bases). V lost 3 bases and J 8 bases, leaving 21 bases between the germline ends. The CDR3 loop spans 16 amino acids. The germline CDR1 and CDR2 sequences are SGDLS and YYNGEE. CDR3 DNA sequence: TGTGCCAGCAGCGCCCGAGGGGGGGATGGGAATGATGAGCAGTTCTTC. Residues: CASSARGGDGNDEQFF.

The table lists this clonotype with many counts. The chain employs TRBV20-1 and TRBJ1-6, with D tentatively TRBD1 (5 bases). The CDR3 has 14 residues. Germline V gives CDR1 DFQATT, CDR2 SNEGSKA (reference sequence). Trimming removed 1 base from V and 5 bases from J, with 9 bases in between. The CDR3 protein is CSARGGSNNSPLHF. CDR3 coding DNA: TGCAGTGCTAGAGGGGGGTCCAATAATTCACCCCTCCACTTT.

This clonotype was observed a handful of times. The genes are TRBV20-1 and TRBJ1-2, with D unresolved. There are 14 residues in the CDR3. Trimming removed 3 bases from V and 4 bases from J, with 15 bases in between. Germline V gene lookup returns CDR1 DFQATT and CDR2 SNEGSKA (reference sequence). The DNA for the CDR3 is TGCAGTGCTAGGTTGAACGGGATTTTCTATGGCTACACCTTC. Amino acid sequence: CSARLNGIFYGYTF.

Ten or more counts support this clonotype. At one of its ends the junction is not consistent with the germline gene, which may arise from a read error. The chain recombines TRBV10-1 with TRBJ2-2; no firm D call. There are 13 residues in the CDR3. Germline V gene sequence: CDR1 WNHNN, CDR2 SYGVQD (reference sequence). CDR3 sequence: CASSEQNTGELFF. CDR3 coding DNA: TGTGCCAGCAGTGAACAGAACACCGGGGAGCTGTTTTTT.

This clonotype was found many times. This chain joins TRBV7-2 and TRBJ2-5; 9 bases align to TRBD1. Germline V gives CDR1 SGHTA, CDR2 FQGNSA. The CDR3 has 15 amino acids. Trimming cost V 3 bases and J 4 bases; bases outside gene matches: 6. CDR3 in amino acids: CASSFWTGVGETQYF. CDR3 in DNA: TGTGCCAGCAGCTTCTGGACAGGGGTGGGAGAGACCCAGTACTTC.

This clonotype has more than one count but fewer than ten. The genes are TRBV12-3 or TRBV12-4 and TRBJ2-2; 7 bases agree with TRBD1. The CDR3 contains 14 residues. The V segment lost 6 bases and the J segment 7 bases; nucleotides outside the gene matches: 8. As DNA, the CDR3 is TGTGCCAGCAGCCGACAGGGTGGTATCGGGGAGCTGTTTTTT. Translating gives CASSRQGGIGELFF.

This clonotype was seen repeatedly, ten times or more. The V call is TRBV5-1, the J call TRBJ2-3; D might be TRBD1 or TRBD2, each matching 5 bases. This CDR3 has 14 amino acids. V lost 2 bases, J lost 2 bases, and 9 bases lay in between. The germline gives CDR1 SGHRS, CDR2 YFSETQ. CDR3 in amino acids: CASSFSGTTDTQYF. Written as DNA, the CDR3 is TGCGCCAGCAGCTTTTCCGGGACCACAGATACGCAGTATTTT.

A few counts support this clonotype. The rearrangement joins TRBV24-1 to TRBJ2-3; TRBD1 or TRBD2 may be the D gene (5 bases each). The germline CDR1 and CDR2 sequences are KGHDR and SFDVKD. Deletions cut 3 bases from V and 9 bases from J, with 12 bases between. The CDR3 totals 13 residues. The CDR3 DNA follows: TGTGCCACCAGTGATGGGGCGGGCGAGACGCAGTATTTT. It is translated as CATSDGAGETQYF.

This clonotype was counted ten times or more. The V and J genes are TRBV29-1 and TRBJ1-1; D ambiguous. This CDR3 spans 10 amino acids. Trimming left V 7 bases short and J 1 base short, with 4 bases between. The germline V gene has CDR1 SQVTM and CDR2 ANQGSEA. CDR3 sequence: CSGRNTEAFF. Here the CDR3 DNA reads TGCAGCGGCCGGAACACTGAAGCTTTCTTT.

This clonotype has only a few counts. The chain employs TRBV21-1 and TRBJ2-2; the table's TRBD2 call for D was not verified on the DNA. TRBV21-1 is described as a pseudogene. This CDR3 spans 17 amino acids. The CDR3 region has the DNA TGTGCCAGCAGCCACCCGGGACTAGCGGGGAACACCGGGGAGCTGTTTTTT. Amino acids: CASSHPGLAGNTGELFF.